This T cell receptor (beta chain) comes out of a study of shared clonotypes between healthy human individuals. The germline V gene has CDR1 SGHRS and CDR2 YFSETQ. The CDR3 consists of 15 residues. The trim removed 0 bases at V and 1 base at J, leaving 4 bases unmatched. Sequencing was performed with immunoSEQ multiplex PCR; in TCRdb, only in-frame clones are kept and a portion is missing. The repertoire includes about 380,000 clones, 96% of them detected once, and approximately 0.32% sits in the top ten. What was sequenced was memory CD8+ T cells sorted from blood. Subset here: CD45RO+ cells pooled with CCR7-negative TemRA cells. This rearrangement joins TRBV5-1 to TRBJ2-7, with 7 bases lining up with TRBD2. This TCR was sampled from a man in his thirties or forties in good health. The CDR3 DNA reads TGCGCCAGCAGCTTGGTTTGGCGGGGGTCCTACGAGCAGTACTTC. It codes for CASSLVWRGSYEQYF.